A single sample gave rise to the 20 T cell receptor beta chains below, sequenced in a study of a mutant IDH1 vaccine in newly diagnosed glioma. Stated time point: baseline, week 1 (first vaccination visit). Treatment here: pre-vaccination baseline after standard-of-care therapy. Repertoires were generated with immunoSEQ multiplex PCR, while TCRdb's copy carries only in-frame clones and drops some. The sample lists some 59,000 clones, more than 80% occurring once. The input for sequencing was PBMCs, taken from a glioma patient treated with radiotherapy, temozolomide or both. The origin of the receptors is a man aged 18 to 29 with glioma.

The V and J genes are TRBV7-2 and TRBJ1-1, with D perhaps TRBD1 (6 bases). The CDR3 is made up of 15 amino acids. Looked up from germline, CDR1 is SGHTA and CDR2 is FQGNSA. The ends were cut back, 5 bases at V and 1 base at J, with 14 bases in the middle. Written as DNA, the CDR3 is TGTGCCAGCAGCCAGCAGGGGTGGAGGAACACTGAAGCTTTCTTT. It yields the protein CASSQQGWRNTEAFF.

The J gene is TRBJ2-5, the V gene TRBV5-4; 7 bases fit TRBD1. Losses at the gene ends were 4 bases for V and 7 bases for J; bases not matched to a gene: 7. This CDR3 contains 13 residues. Per the germline V gene, CDR1 is SGHNT and CDR2 is YYREEE (reference sequence). The CDR3: CASSPDRAATQYF. DNA for the CDR3: TGTGCCAGCAGCCCCGACAGGGCGGCGACCCAGTACTTC.

The J gene is TRBJ2-7, the V gene TRBV6-6; TRBD2 aligns across 8 bases. Trimming cost V 7 bases and J 7 bases; bases outside gene matches: 3. The CDR3 sequence is 11 residues long. Germline CDR1 and CDR2: MNHNY and SVGAGI (reference sequence). The CDR3 loop is CASTGGNEQYF. The CDR3 bases are TGTGCCAGCACGGGAGGGAATGAGCAGTACTTC.

The chain joins TRBV5-6 to TRBJ2-3; 8 bases are shared with TRBD2. Germline-derived CDR1 and CDR2 are SGHDT and YYEEEE. The junction had 11 bases not matched to a gene; V was cut back by 3 bases and J by 2 bases. The CDR3 sequence is 17 residues long. The CDR3, as DNA: TGTGCCAGCAGCTCAACGCCGACTAGCGCCACCACAGATACGCAGTATTTT. Translation gives CASSSTPTSATTDTQYF.

The chain uses TRBV7-2 and TRBJ1-2; D gene ambiguous. V was trimmed by 3 bases and J by 5 bases, leaving 19 bases between them. This CDR3 spans 16 amino acids. CDR1 and CDR2 from the germline V gene are SGHTA and FQGNSA. The CDR3 DNA reads as TGTGCCAGCAGCTTGAAGGCCCCCCCCGTCCAGTATGGCTACACCTTC. Its protein product is CASSLKAPPVQYGYTF.

The rearrangement joins TRBV6-6 to TRBJ1-1; D perhaps matches TRBD1 (6 bases). This CDR3 region has 11 residues. Germline V gives CDR1 MNHNY, CDR2 SVGAGI (reference sequence). V dropped 11 bases and J dropped 3 bases, with 10 bases sitting between them. Here the CDR3 DNA reads TGTGCCGGGGGGCGCGACACTGAAGCTTTCTTT. Encoded protein: CAGGRDTEAFF.

The J gene is TRBJ2-1, the V gene TRBV29-1, with D uncertain. Germline V gives CDR1 SQVTM, CDR2 ANQGSEA. V gave up 1 base and J gave up 3 bases, with 1 base separating them. The CDR3 length is 11 residues. The CDR3 reads CSVEGYNEQFF. The CDR3 coding sequence is TGCAGCGTTGAAGGCTACAATGAGCAGTTCTTC.

The chain recombines TRBV4-2 with TRBJ2-4, with TRBD1 identical over 8 bases. The CDR3 length is 14 residues. Germline V gives CDR1 LGHNA, CDR2 YNFKEQ. The ends lost 4 bases at V and 10 bases at J; junction bases unmatched: 9. In nucleotides, the CDR3 is TGTGCCAGCAGCCTCGGGACAGGCAATAAGATTCAGTACTTC. This translates into CASSLGTGNKIQYF.

There are a few counts of this clone. The gene calls are TRBV7-9 and TRBJ1-1; no clear D gene. Germline CDR1 reads SEHNR; CDR2 reads FQNEAQ (reference sequence). The CDR3 totals 14 residues. V was shortened by 1 base and J by 0 bases, with 6 bases between the two germline ends. This CDR3 reads CASSLGVMNTEAFF. The CDR3 DNA reads TGTGCCAGCAGCTTAGGGGTGATGAACACTGAAGCTTTCTTT.

This clone was seen only a few times. V gene TRBV4-2 combines with J gene TRBJ1-1; D is possibly TRBD1 (5 bases). CDR1 and CDR2 from the germline V gene are LGHNA and YNFKEQ. V was clipped by 11 bases and J by 3 bases, with 16 bases between them. This CDR3 comprises 13 residues. The CDR3 region is CAVRRDLDTEAFF. CDR3 nucleotides: TGTGCCGTTCGTCGGGACTTGGACACTGAAGCTTTCTTT.

The chain combines TRBV7-2 with TRBJ1-2, with D hard to call. V was clipped by 2 bases and J by 3 bases, with 7 bases between them. The CDR3 spans 13 residues. CDR1 is SGHTA, CDR2 FQGNSA, per germline. CDR3 sequence: CASSLKRDYGYTF. CDR3 coding DNA: TGTGCCAGCAGCTTAAAAAGGGACTATGGCTACACCTTC.

The V and J genes are TRBV5-1 and TRBJ1-5; D is possibly TRBD1 (5 bases). Trimming removed 3 bases from V and 4 bases from J, with 11 bases in between. The V gene's germline CDR1 is SGHRS and CDR2 YFSETQ. The CDR3 is 14 amino acids. The DNA of the CDR3 is TGCGCCAGCAGCTCTGGGGGGGTAAATCAGCCCCAGCATTTT. Translating it yields CASSSGGVNQPQHF.

This chain uses TRBV5-1 with TRBJ2-1, with D possibly called TRBD1 or TRBD2 (5 bases each). Germline V gene lookup returns CDR1 SGHRS and CDR2 YFSETQ. V lost 4 bases and J lost 6, with 14 bases in between. The CDR3 sequence is 14 residues long. The CDR3 DNA sequence: TGCGCCAGCAGCCTAGGGACCGACGCCAATGAGCAGTTCTTC. It is translated as CASSLGTDANEQFF.

The chain carries TRBV5-1 and TRBJ1-1, with D maybe TRBD1 (5 bases). Germline CDR1 reads SGHRS; CDR2 reads YFSETQ. The V gene lost 0 bases and the J gene lost 5 bases, with 20 bases spanning the gap. This CDR3 is built from 17 residues. CDR3 in DNA: TGCGCCAGCAGCTTGGATTCGGGGCACAGAGGACGGACTGAAGCTTTCTTT. It specifies CASSLDSGHRGRTEAFF.

This clone was seen just once. The chain couples TRBV4-3 to TRBJ1-1; 10 bases match TRBD1. V trimming: 0 bases; J trimming: 5 bases; junction bases outside the gene matches: 12. The CDR3 runs to 18 residues. Germline CDR1 is LGHNA and CDR2 is YSLEER. The CDR3 region is CASSQESGQGISLTEAFF. The DNA of the CDR3 is TGCGCCAGCAGCCAAGAGTCGGGACAGGGGATAAGTTTAACTGAAGCTTTCTTT.

In this sample, this clone turned up a few times. The chain uses TRBV27 and TRBJ2-7; D may be TRBD1 or TRBD2 (5 bases each). V was shortened by 2 bases and J by 3 bases, with 8 bases between the two germline ends. CDR3 size: 13 residues. Germline V lookup: CDR1 MNHEY, CDR2 SMNVEV (reference sequence). In DNA, the CDR3 is TGTGCCAGCAGTTTAGGGACCAACTACGAGCAGTACTTC. This sequence encodes CASSLGTNYEQYF.

This chain connects TRBV18 to TRBJ2-2, with D possibly matching TRBD2 (5 bases). Germline V CDR1 and CDR2: KGHSH, LQKENI. Trimming removed 3 bases at V and 8 bases at J, with 13 bases between. The CDR3 runs to 14 residues. Written as DNA, the CDR3 is TGTGCCAGCTCACCCGGACTTCATAGAGGGGAGCTGTTTTTT. Translation: CASSPGLHRGELFF.

The genes are TRBV5-1 and TRBJ2-2; D not resolved. The CDR3 is made up of 14 amino acids. Germline V gene data show CDR1 as SGHRS and CDR2 as YFSETQ. V was pared by 0 bases and J by 4 bases, with 7 bases between. For the CDR3, the DNA is TGCGCCAGCAGCTTGGGGGCAGGCACCGGGGAGCTGTTTTTT. This codes for CASSLGAGTGELFF.

This chain uses TRBV27 with TRBJ2-2; D is unresolved. This CDR3 is 14 amino acids long. Trimming pared 2 bases from V and 1 base from J, leaving 5 bases between. Germline V gene lookup returns CDR1 MNHEY and CDR2 SMNVEV (reference sequence). In DNA, the CDR3 is TGTGCCAGCAGTTTAGCAGTGAACACCGGGGAGCTGTTTTTT. Its translation: CASSLAVNTGELFF.

V is TRBV4-1 and J is TRBJ2-2; tentatively, D is TRBD2 (6 bases). Germline lookup yields CDR1 MGHRA and CDR2 YSYEKL. With 4 bases removed from V and 7 bases from J, the gap between germline ends came to 28 bases. This CDR3 has 19 residues. The CDR3 is CASSRDQSDTGLSRGELFF. As DNA, the CDR3 is TGCGCCAGCAGCCGAGACCAGTCAGATACGGGACTCAGTCGCGGGGAGCTGTTTTTT.